Listed here are 22 T cell receptor beta chains from one sample, sequenced in a study of Ad26.COV2.S vaccination and SARS-CoV-2 variants. Only in-frame clones appear in the TCRdb table, and some are missing; sequencing was by immunoSEQ multiplex PCR. Here the sample spans some 320,000 clones, 86% being singletons. Stated treatment: approximately 18 received Ad26.COV2.S at low or high dose, single or two shots; roughly 5 received placebo; per-sample allocation not given. Specimens were obtained on day 63 following the first vaccine or placebo injection. The source was peripheral blood, collected in a trial of Ad26.COV2.S vaccine versus placebo. These receptors were obtained from a person between 18 and 60 years old who received the Ad26.COV2.S COVID-19 vaccine or a placebo.

V is TRBV3-1 (or the pseudogene TRBV3-2) and J is TRBJ1-2; 7 bases fit TRBD1. Germline trimming cut 5 bases from V and 5 bases from J; bases unmatched to any gene: 11. CDR1 and CDR2 (germline): LGHDT, YNNKEL (reference sequence). This CDR3 contains 15 residues. The DNA for the CDR3 is TGTGCCAGCAGCAGGACAGGCCGGGGGGTATATGGCTACACCTTC. This encodes CASSRTGRGVYGYTF.

The chain recombines TRBV9 with TRBJ2-1; a possible D gene is TRBD2 (5 bases). The germline V gene has CDR1 SGDLS and CDR2 YYNGEE. This CDR3 is built from 15 residues. Trimming removed 5 bases from V and 10 bases from J, with 22 bases in between. The CDR3, as DNA: TGTGCCAGCAGTACGGGCCCAGCGACCAGAGGGGAGCAGTTCTTC. It is translated as CASSTGPATRGEQFF. The complete variable domain, with remaining parts taken from reference TRBV9 and TRBJ2-1, reads DSGVTQTPKHLITATGQRVTLRCSPRSGDLSVYWYQQSLDQGLQFLIQYYNGEERAKGNILERFSAQQFPDLHSELNLSSLELGDSALYFCASSTGPATRGEQFFGPGTRLTVL.

The chain recombines TRBV11-2 with TRBJ2-3; TRBD2 agrees at 11 bases. The germline V gene encodes CDR1 SGHAT and CDR2 FQNNGV. CDR3 size: 18 residues. V lost 5 bases to trimming and J lost 5 bases; unmatched junction nucleotides: 15. The CDR3: CASSRKRWLAGGQDTQYF. The CDR3 bases are TGTGCCAGCAGCCGCAAGCGGTGGTTAGCGGGGGGGCAAGATACGCAGTATTTT.

The chain is built from TRBV3-1 (or the pseudogene TRBV3-2) and TRBJ2-1; the D call may be TRBD1 or TRBD2 (5 bases each). The CDR3 contains 14 residues. V was clipped by 4 bases and J by 3 bases, with 10 bases between them. Germline CDR1 reads LGHDT; CDR2 reads YNNKEL (reference sequence). CDR3 coding DNA: TGTGCCAGCAGCCGCCGGGACGGCTACAATGAGCAGTTCTTC. As protein: CASSRRDGYNEQFF.

Note on this clone: The junction and the germline gene differ at one end; a read error may be behind it. The rearrangement links TRBV20-1 to TRBJ1-4; D may be TRBD1 (5 bases). In germline, CDR1 is DFQATT, CDR2 SNEGSKA (reference sequence). The CDR3 has 11 amino acids. The CDR3: CSAPGGGKTVF. Written as DNA, the CDR3 is TGCAGTGCTCCAGGTGGGGGAAAAACTGTTTTT.

The chain combines TRBV27 with TRBJ1-1, with D perhaps TRBD1 (6 bases). The CDR3 has 16 amino acids. The V gene lost 10 bases and the J gene lost 0 bases, with 21 bases spanning the gap. Germline V lookup: CDR1 MNHEY, CDR2 SMNVEV (reference sequence). The CDR3 bases are TGTGCCACTACATTCCAACGGGACACCTTGAACACTGAAGCTTTCTTT. Amino acids: CATTFQRDTLNTEAFF.

V gene TRBV7-2 combines with J gene TRBJ1-6; D may be TRBD1 (5 bases). Per germline, CDR1 SGHTA and CDR2 FQGNSA. Trimming shortened V by 4 bases and J by 16 bases, and 23 bases separated the two germline ends. The CDR3 contains 15 residues. DNA for the CDR3: TGTGCCAGCAGCTCAACAAGACCGGGGACGGTTTTGCTCCACTTT. Encoded protein: CASSSTRPGTVLLHF.

This sequence joins TRBV14 and TRBJ1-2, with D unclear. The V gene's germline CDR1 is SGHDN and CDR2 FVKESK. V was cut by 0 bases and J by 5 bases, with 10 bases left in between. This CDR3 is built from 14 residues. The CDR3: CASSQDPSVYGYTF. Written as DNA, the CDR3 is TGTGCCAGCAGCCAAGATCCCAGTGTATATGGCTACACCTTC.

As to this clone: A junction boundary mismatches the germline segment, possibly from a read error. The chain couples TRBV5-4 to TRBJ2-7; maybe TRBD2 (5 bases). The CDR3 runs 14 residues. Germline values: CDR1 SGHNT, CDR2 YYREEE (reference sequence). The CDR3 coding sequence is TGTGCCAGCAGCTTGGATTTTAGGTTACCACCGGGGATTTTC. Its translation is CASSLDFRLPPGIF.

This rearrangement joins TRBV3-1 (or the pseudogene TRBV3-2) to TRBJ1-1, with D unclear. The CDR3 extends over 12 amino acids. Trimming pared 7 bases from V and 1 base from J, leaving 7 bases between. Germline values: CDR1 LGHDT, CDR2 YNNKEL (reference sequence). The CDR3 DNA follows: TGTGCCAGCAAAAGCACGAACACTGAAGCTTTCTTT. Its protein is CASKSTNTEAFF.

V is TRBV14 and J is TRBJ2-3, with D possibly matching TRBD2 (6 bases). The CDR3 is 17 amino acids. From germline, CDR1 is SGHDN and CDR2 FVKESK. Trimming removed 1 base at V and 1 base at J, with 15 bases between. CDR3 sequence reads: CASSQGNERAGTDTQYF. CDR3 DNA: TGTGCCAGCAGCCAAGGGAATGAGCGGGCCGGCACAGATACGCAGTATTTT.

This clone was counted a single time. V and J are TRBV2 and TRBJ1-2; D is ambiguous. Germline CDR1 SNHLY, CDR2 FYNNEI. CDR3 size: 14 residues. Trimming removed 2 bases at V and 0 bases at J, with 7 bases between. CDR3 loop: CASSERMSNYGYTF. The CDR3 coding sequence is TGTGCCAGCAGTGAAAGGATGTCTAACTATGGCTACACCTTC.

This rearrangement joins TRBV5-4 to TRBJ1-2; D remains ambiguous. The CDR3 sequence is 14 residues long. The ends were cut back, 0 bases at V and 5 bases at J, with 11 bases in the middle. CDR1 SGHNT and CDR2 YYREEE come from the germline V gene (reference sequence). The CDR3 loop reads CASSLDRKGYGYTF. The CDR3, as DNA: TGTGCCAGCAGCTTGGATCGAAAAGGGTATGGCTACACCTTC. Full variable domain (missing parts from reference TRBV5-4 and TRBJ1-2): ETGVTQSPTHLIKTRGQQVTLRCSSQSGHNTVSWYQQALGQGPQFIFQYYREEENGRGNFPPRFSGLQFPNYSSELNVNALELDDSALYLCASSLDRKGYGYTFGSGTRLTVV.

The chain recombines TRBV7-9 with TRBJ2-7, with 9 bases aligning to TRBD1. Trimming removed 2 bases from V and 4 bases from J; junction bases left unmatched: 12. Germline CDR1 reads SEHNR; CDR2 reads FQNEAQ (reference sequence). This CDR3 contains 17 residues. The CDR3 is CASSLSGHPGQGYEQYF. The CDR3 DNA reads as TGTGCCAGCAGCTTAAGTGGGCACCCGGGACAGGGTTACGAGCAGTACTTC.

The sample holds one count of this clone. This chain joins TRBV7-8 and TRBJ1-2, with no clear D. Trimming left V 5 bases short and J 8 bases short, with 18 bases between. Germline lookup yields CDR1 SGHVS and CDR2 FQNEAQ. This CDR3 is built from 14 residues. The CDR3: CASSPRSRAGGYTF. CDR3 nucleotide sequence: TGTGCCAGCAGCCCACGTAGCCGAGCGGGAGGCTACACCTTC.

The chain combines TRBV12-3 or TRBV12-4 with TRBJ2-1; D not certain. Deletions cut 8 bases from V and 5 bases from J, with 13 bases between. The CDR3 consists of 13 residues. CDR3 nucleotides: TGTGCCAGCTCCCGGGTATCGGACAATGAGCAGTTCTTC. It is translated as CASSRVSDNEQFF.

The CDR3 DNA reads as TGTGCCAGCAGGCCGACAGGAACCTACGAGCAGTACTTC. Translated, it gives CASRPTGTYEQYF. The genes are TRBV6-5 and TRBJ2-7, with a possible D match to TRBD1 (6 bases). V was clipped by 6 bases and J by 2 bases, with 11 bases between them. The CDR3 is 13 residues long. Germline V lookup: CDR1 MNHEY, CDR2 SVGAGI.

The V gene is TRBV29-1, the J gene TRBJ2-3, with D perhaps TRBD1 (6 bases). Between the trimmed V and J ends, which lost 5 bases and 2 bases, there was a span of 14 bases. The CDR3 consists of 14 residues. Per the germline V gene, CDR1 is SQVTM and CDR2 is ANQGSEA. As DNA, the CDR3 is TGCAGCGTTAGTCGGACAGTAGACACAGATACGCAGTATTTT. Translated, it gives CSVSRTVDTDTQYF.

This chain uses TRBV7-2 with TRBJ1-1; 8 bases are a match to TRBD1. Trimming removed 3 bases from V and 2 bases from J; junction bases left unmatched: 2. The CDR3 contains 14 residues. Germline assignment: CDR1 SGHTA and CDR2 FQGNSA. CDR3 sequence reads: CASSFRGRNTEAFF. The DNA of the CDR3 is TGTGCCAGCAGCTTCAGGGGGCGAAACACTGAAGCTTTCTTT.

The chain employs TRBV7-2 and TRBJ2-1; TRBD1 is a possible D gene (6 bases). With 6 bases removed from V and 8 bases from J, the gap between germline ends came to 8 bases. Germline CDR1 reads SGHTA; CDR2 reads FQGNSA. The CDR3 is 11 amino acids. The CDR3 DNA reads as TGTGCCAGCAGTTACAGGGATGAGCAGTTCTTC. This encodes CASSYRDEQFF. Full variable domain (remainder filled in from reference TRBV7-2 and TRBJ2-1): GAGVSQSPSNKVTEKGKDVELRCDPISGHTALYWYRQSLGQGLEFLIYFQGNSAPDKSGLPSDRFSAERTGGSVSTLTIQRTQQEDSAVYLCASSYRDEQFFGPGTRLTVL.

The chain joins TRBV5-1 to TRBJ1-6, with D tentatively TRBD1 (6 bases). Trimming removed 0 bases from V and 0 bases from J, with 19 bases in between. This CDR3 is built from 20 residues. Germline assignment: CDR1 SGHRS and CDR2 YFSETQ. The CDR3 is CASSLAVSGVDSSYNSPLHF. The CDR3 DNA reads TGCGCCAGCAGCTTGGCCGTGTCAGGGGTCGATAGCTCCTATAATTCACCCCTCCACTTT.

The V and J genes are TRBV18 and TRBJ2-6; D might be TRBD1 (6 bases). Trimming stripped 3 bases from V and 2 bases from J, with 11 bases between. The CDR3 covers 16 residues. In germline, CDR1 is KGHSH, CDR2 LQKENI. DNA for the CDR3: TGTGCCAGCTCACCCCTACAGGGTGCTGGGGCCAACGTCCTGACTTTC. Its protein product is CASSPLQGAGANVLTF.